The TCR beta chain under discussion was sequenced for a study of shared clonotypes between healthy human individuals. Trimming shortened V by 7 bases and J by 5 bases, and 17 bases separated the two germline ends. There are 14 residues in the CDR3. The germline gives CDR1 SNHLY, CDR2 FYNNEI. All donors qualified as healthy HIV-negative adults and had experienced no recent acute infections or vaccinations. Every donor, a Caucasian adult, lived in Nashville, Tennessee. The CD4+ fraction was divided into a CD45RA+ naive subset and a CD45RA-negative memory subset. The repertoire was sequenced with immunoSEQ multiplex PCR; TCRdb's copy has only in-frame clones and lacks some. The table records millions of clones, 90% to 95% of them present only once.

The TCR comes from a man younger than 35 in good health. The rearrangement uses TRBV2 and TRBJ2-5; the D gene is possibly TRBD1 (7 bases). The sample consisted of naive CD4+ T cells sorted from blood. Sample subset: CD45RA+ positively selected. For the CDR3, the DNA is TGTGCCAGCATTACGACAGGGAGGTATGAGACCCAGTACTTC. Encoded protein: CASITTGRYETQYF.